This is a list of T cell receptor beta chains from one sample in a study of blood T cell repertoires in COVID-19. Some clones are missing from TCRdb's copy, which holds only in-frame ones; the method was immunoSEQ multiplex PCR. The sample has fewer than 85,000 clones, approximately 89% seen once. Sequenced input: peripheral blood. The receptors stem from a human donor in a cohort sampled during active COVID-19. Each CDR3 is given with its conserved first and last residue. A D gene is named only where the DNA matches it firmly. Clone size is shown for a subset of rows, as once, few, many or a class of expanded clone.

J gene | V gene | clone size | D gene | CDR3 protein
TRBJ1-1 | TRBV30 | few | - | CAWSDNINTEAFF
TRBJ2-7 | TRBV5-4 | - | - | CASSLGGVLPTYEQYF
TRBJ1-3 | TRBV6-5 | - | - | CASSYSGGSGNTIYF
TRBJ1-4 | TRBV19 | - | - | CASSIRTVANEKLFF
TRBJ1-2 | TRBV2 | - | TRBD1 | CASSEWDRTYGYTF
TRBJ1-2 | TRBV29-1 | - | - | CSGLTIAGVLGQSGYGYTF
TRBJ1-5 | TRBV3-1/TRBV3-2 | - | - | CASSQGGGQPQHF
TRBJ1-1 | TRBV9 | - | TRBD1 | CASSEHRGEDTEAFF
TRBJ2-7 | TRBV19 | - | - | CASSPRAYEQYF
TRBJ1-2 | TRBV10-3 | - | - | CAISEGGGATGGYTF
TRBJ2-7 | TRBV9 | - | - | CASSVDEVHEQYF
TRBJ1-1 | TRBV30 | - | - | CAWSTLPNTEAFF
TRBJ1-3 | TRBV27 | - | TRBD1 | CASSLKGTGNGNTIYF
TRBJ1-1 | TRBV10-3 | once | - | CAISDGLMNTEAFF
TRBJ2-7 | TRBV6-5 | - | TRBD2 | CASSPSGGNYEQYF
TRBJ2-7 | TRBV7-6 | - | - | CASSRGTTLEQYF
TRBJ2-7 | TRBV2 | - | - | CASSGGDEQYF
TRBJ1-6 | TRBV30 | - | TRBD1 | CAWSKVQGAWDNSPLHF
TRBJ2-6 | TRBV6-5 | - | - | CASIFGGSGANVLTF
TRBJ1-1 | TRBV30 | few | TRBD1 | CAWSVLMRTGSSEAFF
TRBJ2-7 | TRBV3-1/TRBV3-2 | few | - | CASSQLAGASYEQYF
TRBJ1-2 | TRBV9 | - | TRBD1 | CASSPGPTGGYGYTF
TRBJ1-1 | TRBV28 | once | - | CASSLPETEAFF
TRBJ1-6 | TRBV27 | - | - | CASSFSPRTGNSPLHF
TRBJ2-6 | TRBV4-1 | once | - | CASSQIFGDSGANVLTF
TRBJ1-5 | TRBV6-2/TRBV6-3 | - | - | CASSYPGLGNQPQHF
TRBJ2-7 | TRBV3-1/TRBV3-2 | once | TRBD1 | CASSSLPGQGGEQYF
TRBJ1-2 | TRBV6-6 | - | TRBD1 | CASSQGEGGYTF
TRBJ1-1 | TRBV6-5 | - | - | CASSYSTHTGNTEAFF